Following are 20 T cell receptor beta chains from one sample sequenced in a study of response to subunit inactivated influenza vaccine. TCRdb ran MiXCR on the RT-PCR reads and lists one entry per CDR3 protein. This sample carries hundreds of thousands of distinct CDR3 sequences, approximately 17% of them seen once, and the ten largest clones take roughly a tenth. This specimen was PBMCs from blood, taken approximately 5 days after vaccination. These receptors all come from a man between 50 and 59 years old who received an inactivated influenza vaccine.

This clonotype was recorded a few times. This rearrangement joins TRBV2 to TRBJ2-1; 7 bases agree with TRBD1. Trimming cost V 8 bases and J 13 bases; bases outside gene matches: 11. From germline, CDR1 is SNHLY and CDR2 FYNNEI. There are 12 residues in the CDR3. The CDR3 region has the DNA TGTGCCAGCGAAAGACAGGGAATAAATCAGTTCTTC. Its translation is CASERQGINQFF.

The DNA of the CDR3 is TGTGCCAGCAGCATCGGGACAGGGTATGCCGGGGAGCTGTTTTTT. As protein: CASSIGTGYAGELFF. J is TRBJ2-2 and V is TRBV21-1; no check of the table's D call, TRBD1, against the DNA was made. TRBV21-1 is marked as a pseudogene. The CDR3 runs 15 residues.

The table lists this clonotype with a few counts. The V gene is TRBV4-2, the J gene TRBJ2-2; 13 bases agree with TRBD2. This CDR3 has 20 amino acids. Germline V gene data show CDR1 as LGHNA and CDR2 as YNFKEQ. Trimming at V came to 2 bases and at J to 5 bases, leaving 14 bases not matched to a gene. CDR3 DNA sequence: TGTGCCAGCAGCCAACCTACTAGCGGGGGGGTTATATTGGGTACCGGGGAGCTGTTTTTT. It codes for CASSQPTSGGVILGTGELFF.

This clonotype occurred many times. J is TRBJ2-3 and V is TRBV20-1; the match to TRBD2 covers 11 bases. The germline V gene encodes CDR1 DFQATT and CDR2 SNEGSKA (reference sequence). The CDR3 is 15 amino acids. After removal of 3 bases from V and 6 bases from J, the junction contained 8 bases not matched to a gene. Written as DNA, the CDR3 is TGCAGTGCTAGGCGTACTAGCGGGAGAGGGGATACGCAGTATTTT. Its translation is CSARRTSGRGDTQYF.

This clonotype was detected only a few times. This rearrangement joins TRBV18 to TRBJ2-5; D is undetermined. Germline CDR1 is KGHSH and CDR2 is LQKENI. This CDR3 is 11 amino acids long. Trimming cost V 3 bases and J 7 bases, with 6 bases left between them. The CDR3 DNA is TGTGCCAGCTCACCGGAAAGGACCCAGTACTTC. Encoded protein: CASSPERTQYF.

In its sample, this clonotype was seen many times. The gene calls are TRBV29-1 and TRBJ2-7, with D perhaps being TRBD1 or TRBD2 (6 bases each). V was clipped by 7 bases and J by 5 bases, with 12 bases between them. The CDR3 contains 11 residues. Germline V gene lookup returns CDR1 SQVTM and CDR2 ANQGSEA. CDR3 nucleotide sequence: TGCAGCGCAAAACGGGGGCACGAGCAGTACTTC. Protein: CSAKRGHEQYF.

V and J are TRBV29-1 and TRBJ2-1, with D uncertain. With 3 bases removed from V and 4 bases from J, the gap between germline ends came to 7 bases. This CDR3 spans 12 amino acids. Germline CDR1 is SQVTM and CDR2 is ANQGSEA. CDR3 in DNA: TGCAGCGTTGACTTAAAATACAATGAGCAGTTCTTC. Translating it yields CSVDLKYNEQFF.

This clonotype has more than one count but fewer than ten. The genes are TRBV5-1 and TRBJ2-5, with D unclear. The CDR3 sequence is 14 residues long. Germline V gene lookup returns CDR1 SGHRS and CDR2 YFSETQ. Between the trimmed V and J ends, which lost 4 bases and 4 bases, there was a span of 14 bases. The CDR3 region has the DNA TGCGCCAGCAGCACGGGCCGGATGGCAGAGACCCAGTACTTC. Protein product: CASSTGRMAETQYF.

This clonotype was recorded only once. The chain employs TRBV30 and TRBJ1-1, with 7 bases matching TRBD1. With V trimmed by 3 bases and J by 7 bases, 8 bases remained unmatched. Germline V gives CDR1 GTSNPN, CDR2 SVGIG (reference sequence). CDR3 length equals 13 residues. As DNA, the CDR3 is TGTGCCTGGAGACAAATTAACAGGGGTGAAGCTTTCTTT. This sequence encodes CAWRQINRGEAFF.

This clonotype was counted at least ten times. V gene TRBV18 combines with J gene TRBJ2-3, with 7 positions matching TRBD1. Germline V CDR1 and CDR2: KGHSH, LQKENI. The CDR3 extends over 13 amino acids. Trimming removed 3 bases from V and 11 bases from J; junction bases left unmatched: 8. CDR3 region: CASSPDRQRGQYF. The CDR3, as DNA: TGTGCCAGCTCACCGGACAGGCAGAGAGGGCAGTATTTT.

V is TRBV27 and J is TRBJ2-7; D unresolved. From germline, CDR1 is MNHEY and CDR2 SMNVEV (reference sequence). The CDR3 spans 13 residues. V was trimmed by 7 bases and J by 5 bases, leaving 15 bases between them. CDR3 sequence reads: CASKRSGFNEQYF. The CDR3 DNA is TGTGCCAGCAAGCGCTCTGGTTTCAACGAGCAGTACTTC.

This clonotype was detected only a few times. The CDR3 DNA is TGCGCCAGCAGCCCGGGAACTAGCGGGGGGGCGAACAATGAGCAGTTCTTC. Translation: CASSPGTSGGANNEQFF. The chain carries TRBV5-1 and TRBJ2-1; 13 bases align to TRBD2. Germline V lookup: CDR1 SGHRS, CDR2 YFSETQ. J lost 5 bases, V lost 4 bases, and 9 bases had no gene match. The CDR3 is made up of 17 amino acids.

This clonotype was seen just once. The rearrangement uses TRBV11-3 and TRBJ2-2; no clear D gene. V lost 3 bases to trimming and J lost 0 bases, with 8 bases between them. Germline CDR1 and CDR2: SGHNT and YENEEA. The CDR3 totals 15 residues. CDR3 coding DNA: TGTGCCAGCAGCTTTAAGGGAACGAACACCGGGGAGCTGTTTTTT. Its translation is CASSFKGTNTGELFF. Combining the CDR3 with reference TRBV11-3 and TRBJ2-2 gives the whole variable domain EAGVVQSPRYKIIEKKQPVAFWCNPISGHNTLYWYLQNLGQGPELLIRYENEEAVDDSQLPKDRFSAERLKGVDSTLKIQPAELGDSAVYLCASSFKGTNTGELFFGEGSRLTVL.

This clonotype was counted only a few times. The chain employs TRBV20-1 and TRBJ2-3; TRBD2 agrees at 9 bases. The CDR3 is 14 amino acids. With V trimmed by 5 bases and J by 2 bases, 5 bases remained unmatched. Germline lookup yields CDR1 DFQATT and CDR2 SNEGSKA (reference sequence). CDR3 sequence: CSASRLAATDTQYF. The CDR3 coding sequence is TGCAGTGCTTCTCGACTAGCGGCCACAGATACGCAGTATTTT.

This clonotype was observed a few times. The chain links TRBV12-3 or TRBV12-4 to TRBJ2-4; possibly TRBD1 for D (6 bases). Deletions cut 6 bases from V and 0 bases from J, with 12 bases between. The CDR3 sequence is 15 residues long. The CDR3 nucleotides are TGTGCCAGCAGAGGGACAACTACAGCCAAAAACATTCAGTACTTC. It translates to CASRGTTTAKNIQYF.

The V and J genes are TRBV5-1 and TRBJ2-7, with TRBD1 identical over 8 bases. V was pared by 4 bases and J by 6 bases, with 6 bases of the junction left unmatched. Germline-derived CDR1 and CDR2 are SGHRS and YFSETQ. The CDR3 totals 13 residues. In nucleotides, the CDR3 is TGCGCCAGCAGCAGAGGACAGGGCTTCGAGCAGTACTTC. Protein product: CASSRGQGFEQYF.

This clonotype was observed a few times. The chain carries TRBV29-1 and TRBJ2-7, with D hard to call. Germline assignment: CDR1 SQVTM and CDR2 ANQGSEA. The CDR3 loop spans 12 amino acids. Trimming pared 6 bases from V and 5 bases from J, leaving 14 bases between. The CDR3 spells CSVTIGPNEQYF. The DNA of the CDR3 is TGCAGCGTCACCATCGGACCAAACGAGCAGTACTTC.

This clonotype was seen a few times. J is TRBJ1-1 and V is TRBV7-2; 7 nucleotides align to TRBD1. The CDR3 has 15 amino acids. Germline V gene data show CDR1 as SGHTA and CDR2 as FQGNSA. The ends lost 5 bases at V and 2 bases at J; junction bases unmatched: 8. This CDR3 reads CASSPLGQLNTEAFF. Here the CDR3 DNA reads TGTGCCAGCAGCCCCCTGGGACAGTTAAACACTGAAGCTTTCTTT.

J is TRBJ2-1 and V is TRBV25-1, with 11 bases lining up with TRBD2. The CDR3 is 16 residues long. The J segment lost 4 bases and the V segment lost 3 bases, leaving 5 bases of the junction unmatched. Germline V gene sequence: CDR1 MGHDK, CDR2 SYGVNS. The CDR3 loop reads CASSEGRLAGYNEQFF. The DNA for the CDR3 is TGTGCCAGCAGTGAGGGTCGACTAGCGGGGTACAATGAGCAGTTCTTC.

This clonotype occurred many times. This chain links TRBV3-1 with TRBJ2-1; maybe TRBD1 (6 bases). The CDR3 length is 14 residues. CDR1 and CDR2 from the germline V gene are LGHDT and YNNKEL (reference sequence). V gave up 6 bases and J gave up 2 bases, with 11 bases separating them. Here the CDR3 DNA reads TGTGCCAGCAGTCTCGGGACAACCTACAATGAGCAGTTCTTC. Translation gives CASSLGTTYNEQFF.